This T cell receptor beta chain was captured by sequencing in a study of T cells in Graves' hyperthyroidism and ophthalmopathy. Across the study: Prior to any treatment, at the point of initial diagnosis, peripheral blood was collected. Study outcomes and limitations: For ophthalmopathy, model prediction preceded onset by a median about 6 months.

Many counts were recorded for this clonotype. The antigen remains undetermined. There are 15 residues in the CDR3. After removal of 3 bases from V and 9 bases from J, the junction contained 8 bases not matched to a gene. Looked up from germline, CDR1 is LNHDA and CDR2 is SQIVND (reference sequence). Diagnosis relied on clinical symptoms, serum thyroxine and TRAb, thyroid ultrasound and orbital computed tomography. Fresh peripheral blood, approximately 10 ml, was the source of the PBMCs. Amplified TCR beta CDR3 regions derived from RNA transcripts. The HTBI set primed first-round TCR CDR3 RT-PCR. TCRdb re-called the multiplex PCR reads with MiXCR, one entry per CDR3 protein. This sample carries around 720,000 distinct CDR3 sequences, approximately 36% of them seen once, and the ten largest clones take roughly 31%.

The source material was blood. The V and J genes are TRBV19 and TRBJ1-6, with 7 bases matching TRBD1. The receptor comes from a woman aged 40 to 50 with Graves' hyperthyroidism. This chain's CDR3 is CASSMDRPGGSPLHF. CDR3 nucleotide sequence: TGTGCCAGTAGTATGGACAGGCCGGGGGGTTCACCCCTCCACTTT.